This record looks at one TCR beta chain sequence and its context. Its antigen is still unknown. Germline V lookup: CDR1 MNHEY, CDR2 SMNVEV (reference sequence). V was trimmed by 4 bases and J by 1 base, leaving 5 bases between them. This CDR3 comprises 13 residues. Assay: immunoSEQ multiplex PCR; the TCRdb copy retains only in-frame clones and omits some. The top ten hold approximately 9.9% of the sample, which has about 73,000 clones, approximately 90% seen once. This record belongs to a study of OX40 agonist ivuxolimab in advanced cancers. Overall study: Enrolled patients in dose escalation had cancers that were hepatocellular carcinoma, melanoma, renal cell or head and neck cancer.

Study-wide findings and caveats: Both blood CD4+ and CD8+ T cells showed clonal growth by week 6 at 0.1 to 3.0 mg/kg. The average count of expanded clones was higher among CD8+ T cells than among CD4+.

This receptor was identified in an adult with an advanced solid tumor such as melanoma, head and neck, liver or kidney cancer. The material sequenced was CD4+ or CD8+ T cells sorted from blood, taken in a trial of the OX40 agonist ivuxolimab. This chain joins TRBV27 and TRBJ1-5; no clear D gene. The CDR3 region is CASSYESNQPQHF. In nucleotides, the CDR3 is TGTGCCAGCAGTTACGAGAGCAATCAGCCCCAGCATTTT.